The text below deals with one TCR beta chain. Its target is not known. This sample stems from a study of vaccination effects on CD4 cells after COVID-19. Sequencing was preceded by expansion of antigen-specific CD4+ T cells with viral peptide pools in the ViraFEST assay. Culture lasted 10 days before CD4+ T cell isolation. Recipients of the vaccine had no prior SARS-CoV-2 infection and negative nucleocapsid antibodies. Assay used: immunoSEQ multiplex PCR; TCRdb lists only in-frame clones, some missing. The table lists more than 35,000 clones, roughly 62% of them singletons. CDR1 and CDR2 from the germline V gene are SEHNR and FQNEAQ (reference sequence). The J segment lost 6 bases and the V segment lost 2 bases, leaving 9 bases of the junction unmatched. CDR3 length: 18 amino acids.

The sequence was collected from a human donor who received a COVID-19 vaccine. The rearrangement joins TRBV7-9 to TRBJ1-6, with 11 bases fitting TRBD1. The specimen comprised CD4+ T cells from PBMCs cultured with HCoV-OC43 spike peptides, sampled before COVID-19 vaccination. Subset in this sample: HCoV-OC43 spike overlapping peptide pool stimulation. The CDR3 here is CASSLRDRGNIRNSPLHF. CDR3 DNA sequence: TGTGCCAGCAGCTTACGGGACAGGGGGAATATTCGTAATTCACCCCTCCACTTT. The full variable domain, completed using reference TRBV7-9 and TRBJ1-6, is DTGVSQNPRHKITKRGQNVTFRCDPISEHNRLYWYRQTLGQGPEFLTYFQNEAQLEKSRLLSDRFSAERPKGSFSTLEIQRTEQGDSAMYLCASSLRDRGNIRNSPLHFGNGTRLTVT.